Listed below are T cell receptor beta chains from one sample, sequenced in a study of T-cell reconstitution after alpha-beta-depleted transplantation in children. TCRdb recomputed calls from the PCR reads with MiXCR, one row per CDR3 protein. The data show around 360,000 distinct CDR3 sequences, approximately 10% seen once. Sequenced here: PBMCs from the stem cell graft donor, sampled from the stem cell graft. Receptors originate from a human donor who donated a stem cell graft to a child with acute lymphoblastic leukemia. Both conserved end residues are part of each CDR3. The D gene is left open where the match is weak. Only part of the rows carry a size: once, few, many, or a class if the clone is expanded.

TRBD2,TRBJ2-7,TRBV12-3/TRBV12-4,few,TGTGCCAGCAGTTTAAGTTTAGGGACTAGCGGTTACTACGAGCAGTACTTC,CASSLSLGTSGYYEQYF
-,TRBJ2-3,TRBV20-1,-,TGCAGTGCTAGTTTGAGGGAGTTGGGGGGCCCAGATACGCAGTATTTT,CSASLRELGGPDTQYF
TRBD1,TRBJ1-6,TRBV20-1,-,TGCAGTGCAGGGGGCCGAAATTCACCCCTCCACTTT,CSAGGRNSPLHF
TRBD1,TRBJ1-2,TRBV3-1,-,TGTGCCAGCAGCCCTGCGGGACAGGGGGCGAGCGGCTACACCTTC,CASSPAGQGASGYTF
TRBD1,TRBJ2-7,TRBV4-1,-,TGCGCCAGCAGCCAAGATCCGGACAGGGGAGGCGAGCAGTACTTC,CASSQDPDRGGEQYF
TRBD2,TRBJ2-3,TRBV5-1,few,TGCGCCAGCAGCTTGGTCCCTAGCGGGCGAGGGACAGATACGCAGTATTTT,CASSLVPSGRGTDTQYF
-,TRBJ2-4,TRBV7-2,many,TGTGCCAGCAGCTGGGGACTGGTCGATGTCAACATTCAGTACTTC,CASSWGLVDVNIQYF
-,TRBJ2-2,TRBV5-4,-,TGTGCCAGCAGTCACGGACTGGACACCGGGGAGCTGTTTTTT,CASSHGLDTGELFF
TRBD2,TRBJ2-3,TRBV24-1,-,TGTGCCACCAGTGATTACTCCCCGGGACTAAGCACAGATACGCAGTATTTT,CATSDYSPGLSTDTQYF
-,TRBJ2-7,TRBV30,-,TGTGCCTGGAGACAGCCGGACGGCTACGAGCAGTACTTC,CAWRQPDGYEQYF
TRBD1,TRBJ1-5,TRBV2,few,TGTGCCAGCAGCCAGTACAGGGGATCCCCATCGGGTCCCCAGCATTTT,CASSQYRGSPSGPQHF
-,TRBJ2-1,TRBV11-2,-,TGTGCCAGCAGCTTAGACTTCTTCGGTGGGACTCACTACAATGAGCAGTTCTTC,CASSLDFFGGTHYNEQFF
TRBD1,TRBJ2-7,TRBV25-1,-,TGTGCCAGCAGTGAATACGGGAACAGGGGCACCTACGAGCAGTACTTC,CASSEYGNRGTYEQYF
-,TRBJ2-7,TRBV28,-,TGTGCCAGCAGTAGTTTGGGAAACGAGCAGTACTTC,CASSSLGNEQYF
TRBD1,TRBJ2-7,TRBV20-1,few,TGCAGTGGCGGACAGGGGGTTGCTGCCGAGCAGTACTTC,CSGGQGVAAEQYF
-,TRBJ2-1,TRBV6-2/TRBV6-3,many,TGTGCCAGCAGCAGAGGGGGAAGCTCCTACAATGAGCAGTTCTTC,CASSRGGSSYNEQFF
-,TRBJ2-6,TRBV6-1,-,TGTGCCAGCAGTGCAGTTTTCTCTGGGGCCAACGTCCTGACTTTC,CASSAVFSGANVLTF
-,TRBJ2-7,TRBV7-2,many,TGTGCCAGCAGCTTAGGTACTAGTCAGACAATGTACGAGCAGTACTTC,CASSLGTSQTMYEQYF
-,TRBJ2-2,TRBV25-1,many,TGTGCCAGCAGTACAGGGCCCGGGGAGCTGTTTTTT,CASSTGPGELFF
-,TRBJ1-1,TRBV7-9,few,TGTGCCAGCAGCCCCCAATTATTCCGGAACACTGAAGCTTTCTTT,CASSPQLFRNTEAFF
-,TRBJ2-4,TRBV29-1,-,TGCAGCGTTGTACCCGTAGCCAAAAACATTCAGTACTTC,CSVVPVAKNIQYF
-,TRBJ2-1,TRBV6-2/TRBV6-3,many,TGTGCCAGCAGTCGGTCTGAAGGAAATGAGCAGTTCTTC,CASSRSEGNEQFF
-,TRBJ2-1,TRBV7-9,-,TGTGCCAGCAGCCCACGGACCATAGGCCTTAATGAGCAGTTCTTC,CASSPRTIGLNEQFF
-,TRBJ2-3,TRBV5-5,few,TGTGCCAGCAGCGCCGGACCAGGGATGGACACAGATACGCAGTATTTT,CASSAGPGMDTDTQYF
-,TRBJ2-2,TRBV3-1,few,TGTGCCAGCAGCCAAGGTGCGGGATGGAACACCGGGGAGCTGTTTTTT,CASSQGAGWNTGELFF
TRBD2,TRBJ2-2,TRBV5-6,few,TGTGCCAGCAGCCTGGTCGGGGCGGGAGTTTACACCGGGGAGCTGTTTTTT,CASSLVGAGVYTGELFF
-,TRBJ2-3,TRBV7-8,-,TGTGCCAGCAGCCCGCGGCGGGTCAGCACAGATACGCAGTATTTT,CASSPRRVSTDTQYF
-,TRBJ2-3,TRBV11-3,few,TGTGCCAGCAGCCGCGGGACTCCCACAGATACGCAGTATTTT,CASSRGTPTDTQYF
-,TRBJ2-5,TRBV6-6,few,TGTGCCAGTGTCGAAGGGGTGCGAGAGACCCAGTACTTC,CASVEGVRETQYF
TRBD2,TRBJ2-7,TRBV10-3,many,TGTGCCATCAGTGAGTTGACTAGCGGGAGCTACGAGCAGTACTTC,CAISELTSGSYEQYF
-,TRBJ2-2,TRBV20-1,-,TGCAGTGCTAGAGATACGAGGACCCTAGACACCGGGGAGCTGTTTTTT,CSARDTRTLDTGELFF
-,TRBJ2-2,TRBV9,few,TGTGCCAGCAGCGTGGGAGGGACAGCGAACACCGGGGAGCTGTTTTTT,CASSVGGTANTGELFF
-,TRBJ1-1,TRBV7-9,few,TGTGCCAGCAGCTTGTATGTGAACACTGAAGCTTTCTTT,CASSLYVNTEAFF